The subject of this entry is one T cell receptor (beta chain). The antigen remains unidentified. Generated by immunoSEQ multiplex PCR, the TCRdb table keeps only in-frame clones and is missing some. This repertoire shows a few million clones, around 90% found once; its top ten account for approximately 0.39%. The data derive from a study of shared clonotypes between healthy human individuals. For the study at large: A couple of female and a few male donors aged 18 to 49 were enrolled.

Study-level points and caveats: Sequencing of the sorted subsets was shown by rarefaction to be incomplete despite large depth.

The CDR3 has 16 amino acids. V lost 5 bases and J lost 0; bases outside the gene matches: 5. Germline V CDR1 and CDR2: MDHEN, SYDVKM. The sequencing sample was made of naive CD4+ T cells from PBMCs. Noted subset: CD45RA+ positively selected. The receptor's source is a man between 18 and 35 years old in good health. Some clones in this sample may be carry-over from other donors' samples. The V gene is TRBV28, the J gene TRBJ2-4, with 9 bases identical to TRBD1. Here the CDR3 DNA reads TGTGCCAGCAGTCATGGGACAGGGTTAGCCAAAAACATTCAGTACTTC. This translates into CASSHGTGLAKNIQYF.